These 12 T cell receptor beta chains were all obtained from the same sample, sequenced in a study of control samples from healthy donors and cancer patients. Libraries were prepared by immunoSEQ multiplex PCR; TCRdb keeps only in-frame clonotypes and omits some of them. The repertoire holds some 95,000 clones, with approximately 80% as singletons. Input material: blood. The receptors come from a woman in her thirties in good health.

V gene TRBV29-1 combines with J gene TRBJ1-2, with 7 bases lining up with TRBD1. Germline V gene lookup returns CDR1 SQVTM and CDR2 ANQGSEA. The ends lost 4 bases at V and 0 bases at J; junction bases unmatched: 2. This CDR3 has 13 amino acids. This CDR3 reads CSVAQGANYGYTF. The CDR3 DNA follows: TGCAGCGTTGCCCAGGGGGCTAACTATGGCTACACCTTC.

The J gene is TRBJ2-7, the V gene TRBV19, with 8 bases identical to TRBD1. Germline values: CDR1 LNHDA, CDR2 SQIVND (reference sequence). J lost 3 bases, V lost 9 bases, and 13 bases had no gene match. This CDR3 is 15 amino acids long. DNA for the CDR3: TGTGCCAGCCCCCCGAATGACAGGGGCTACTACGAGCAGTACTTC. Its protein product is CASPPNDRGYYEQYF. The full variable domain, completed using reference TRBV19 and TRBJ2-7, is DGGITQSPKYLFRKEGQNVTLSCEQNLNHDAMYWYRQDPGQGLRLIYYSQIVNDFQKGDIAEGYSVSREKKESFPLTVTSAQKNPTAFYLCASPPNDRGYYEQYFGPGTRLTVT.

This chain uses TRBV19 with TRBJ2-2, with D possibly being TRBD1 (6 bases). This CDR3 is built from 14 residues. Germline assignment: CDR1 LNHDA and CDR2 SQIVND (reference sequence). Deletions cut 2 bases from V and 6 bases from J, with 10 bases between. This chain's CDR3 is CASSITKGAGELFF. The CDR3 DNA reads TGTGCCAGTAGTATAACGAAGGGGGCCGGGGAGCTGTTTTTT.

J is TRBJ1-1 and V is TRBV18; D is uncertain. Germline V gene lookup returns CDR1 KGHSH and CDR2 LQKENI. V was pared by 2 bases and J by 0 bases, with 7 bases between. The CDR3 contains 14 residues. The CDR3 loop reads CASSPFEVNTEAFF. The CDR3, as DNA: TGTGCCAGCTCACCATTTGAGGTGAACACTGAAGCTTTCTTT.

The chain links TRBV19 to TRBJ2-1, with D tentatively TRBD2 (5 bases). The CDR3 runs 15 residues. Germline V gives CDR1 LNHDA, CDR2 SQIVND (reference sequence). Trimming took 3 bases from V and 0 from J, leaving 9 bases between them. The CDR3 here is CASSISGSSYNEQFF. The CDR3 nucleotides read TGTGCCAGTAGTATTTCGGGGAGCTCCTACAATGAGCAGTTCTTC.

The rearrangement joins TRBV3-1 (or the pseudogene TRBV3-2) to TRBJ2-7; 8 bases are shared with TRBD1. With 1 base clipped from V and 6 bases from J, the junction kept 5 bases outside the gene matches. Looked up from germline, CDR1 is LGHDT and CDR2 is YNNKEL (reference sequence). The CDR3 extends over 14 amino acids. CDR3 bases: TGTGCCAGCAGCCAAGGCCAGGGGGCATCCGAGCAGTACTTC. Protein sequence: CASSQGQGASEQYF.

The chain carries TRBV3-1 (or the pseudogene TRBV3-2) and TRBJ2-1; D gene unclear. Per germline, CDR1 LGHDT and CDR2 YNNKEL (reference sequence). The CDR3 consists of 12 residues. The V end was cut by 4 bases, the J end by 8 bases, with 9 bases between. CDR3 protein: CASSPNYHEQFF. DNA of the CDR3: TGTGCCAGCAGCCCGAACTATCATGAGCAGTTCTTC.

The genes are TRBV29-1 and TRBJ2-5; the match to TRBD2 covers 9 bases. CDR1 SQVTM and CDR2 ANQGSEA come from the germline V gene. This CDR3 has 11 amino acids. Germline trimming cut 7 bases from V and 5 bases from J; bases unmatched to any gene: 2. CDR3 protein: CSGLAGETQYF. The DNA of the CDR3 is TGCAGCGGTCTAGCGGGGGAGACCCAGTACTTC.

The J gene is TRBJ2-1, the V gene TRBV4-3; D tentatively reads TRBD1 or TRBD2 (5 bases each). V lost 0 bases and J lost 2, with 11 bases in between. This CDR3 has 16 residues. CDR1 is LGHNA, CDR2 YSLEER, per germline. The CDR3 reads CASSQDARGTYNEQFF. CDR3 bases: TGCGCCAGCAGCCAAGATGCGAGGGGAACCTACAATGAGCAGTTCTTC.

In its sample, this clone was seen a few times. This chain joins TRBV6-1 and TRBJ1-1, with a possible D match to TRBD1 (5 bases). The CDR3 spans 17 residues. V was trimmed by 4 bases and J by 0 bases, leaving 18 bases between them. Germline V gene sequence: CDR1 MNHNS, CDR2 SASEGT. This chain's CDR3 is CASSAQRMRQMNTEAFF. In nucleotides, the CDR3 is TGTGCCAGCAGTGCGCAGAGGATGAGACAGATGAACACTGAAGCTTTCTTT.

The V and J genes are TRBV19 and TRBJ2-7; D may be TRBD1 (5 bases). The V gene's germline CDR1 is LNHDA and CDR2 SQIVND (reference sequence). Trimming cost V 9 bases and J 6 bases, with 9 bases left between them. This CDR3 is 10 amino acids long. Here the CDR3 reads CARPQGEQYF. CDR3 DNA: TGTGCCAGACCCCAGGGCGAGCAGTACTTC.

The chain is built from TRBV4-1 and TRBJ2-2; 9 bases fit TRBD1. The CDR3 is 15 amino acids. The J segment lost 3 bases and the V segment lost 1 base, leaving 0 bases of the junction unmatched. Germline V CDR1 and CDR2: MGHRA, YSYEKL. CDR3 coding DNA: TGCGCCAGCAGCCAAGGGACAGGGGACACCGGGGAGCTGTTTTTT. Protein: CASSQGTGDTGELFF.